These 16 T cell receptor beta chains were sequenced from one sample in a study of identical twins. TCRdb fed the 5' RACE reads into MiXCR, producing one record per CDR3 protein. The data hold around 340,000 distinct CDR3 sequences, with approximately 13% observed a single time. These sequences were also reported in another study, on yellow fever vaccine responses in identical twins.

The sample was CD8+ T cells sorted from blood. The receptor source for this set is a woman aged 18 to 35 in good health.

Ten or more counts support this clonotype. This chain joins TRBV5-1 and TRBJ2-7; 8 nucleotides line up with TRBD2. Losses at the gene ends were 3 bases for V and 0 bases for J; bases not matched to a gene: 2. Germline loops: CDR1 SGHRS, CDR2 YFSETQ. CDR3 size: 14 residues. The DNA for the CDR3 is TGCGCCAGCAGCTCAAGCGGGAGCTCCTACGAGCAGTACTTC. This codes for CASSSSGSSYEQYF. The full variable domain, with the rest looked up from reference TRBV5-1 and TRBJ2-7, is KAGVTQTPRYLIKTRGQQVTLSCSPISGHRSVSWYQQTPGQGLQFLFEYFSETQRNKGNFPGRFSGRQFSNSRSEMNVSTLELGDSALYLCASSSSGSSYEQYFGPGTRLTVT.

The chain employs TRBV7-9 and TRBJ2-5; the match to TRBD2 covers 12 bases. Germline assignment: CDR1 SEHNR and CDR2 FQNEAQ (reference sequence). This CDR3 spans 15 amino acids. J gave up 3 bases and V 7 bases, and 6 bases lay outside the gene matches. The CDR3 coding sequence is TGTGCCAGCATACCCGGACTAGCGGGGAAAGAGACCCAGTACTTC. Its translation is CASIPGLAGKETQYF.

The genes are TRBV5-1 and TRBJ2-7, with 9 bases aligning to TRBD2. V trimming: 4 bases; J trimming: 3 bases; junction bases outside the gene matches: 8. The germline V gene encodes CDR1 SGHRS and CDR2 YFSETQ. The CDR3 covers 15 residues. The CDR3 loop reads CASSPESSGIYEQYF. In DNA, the CDR3 is TGCGCCAGCAGCCCCGAGTCTAGCGGGATCTACGAGCAGTACTTC.

The table lists this clonotype with a few counts. The chain employs TRBV2 and TRBJ2-3, with TRBD1 matching over 7 bases. The V segment lost 9 bases and the J segment 2 bases; nucleotides outside the gene matches: 8. The CDR3 is 14 amino acids. Germline values: CDR1 SNHLY, CDR2 FYNNEI. The CDR3 DNA follows: TGTGCCAGACATTCGGGACAGCCCACAGATACGCAGTATTTT. Encoded protein: CARHSGQPTDTQYF.

This chain's CDR3 is CASSAKFNSGANVLTF. The CDR3 region has the DNA TGTGCCAGCAGCGCAAAATTCAACTCTGGGGCCAACGTCCTGACTTTC. The genes are TRBV5-5 and TRBJ2-6; D gene uncertain. Trimming left V 4 bases short and J 0 bases short, with 11 bases between. Germline CDR1 and CDR2: SGHKS and YYEKEE (reference sequence). The CDR3 length is 16 residues.

This clonotype was detected ten times or more. This chain joins TRBV20-1 and TRBJ1-5, with a weak D call TRBD1 (5 bases). Trimming shortened V by 4 bases and J by 6 bases, and 13 bases separated the two germline ends. Looked up from germline, CDR1 is DFQATT and CDR2 is SNEGSKA (reference sequence). This CDR3 is built from 13 residues. The CDR3 region is CSATGHLGQPQHF. CDR3 DNA: TGCAGTGCTACAGGGCACCTCGGTCAGCCCCAGCATTTT.

The table lists this clonotype with a few counts. V and J are TRBV5-5 and TRBJ2-1; no firm D call. Trimming left V 1 base short and J 12 bases short, with 8 bases between. The CDR3 length is 11 residues. CDR1 SGHKS and CDR2 YYEKEE come from the germline V gene (reference sequence). CDR3 sequence reads: CASSLRIRQFF. CDR3 DNA sequence: TGTGCCAGCAGCTTGAGAATTAGGCAGTTCTTC.

The sample holds many counts of this clonotype. DNA for the CDR3: TGTGCCAGCAGCCCTACCCCGTGTGAGAATAGAGAGACCCAGTACTTC. This gives the protein CASSPTPCENRETQYF. The rearrangement uses TRBV12-3 or TRBV12-4 and TRBJ2-5, with unresolved D. V was clipped by 6 bases and J by 4 bases, with 21 bases between them. The CDR3 loop spans 16 amino acids.

This clonotype came up a few times. Compared with germline, one end of the junction differs, possibly owing to a read error. The V gene is TRBV20-1, the J gene TRBJ1-1; D may be TRBD1 (5 bases). The germline gives CDR1 DFQATT, CDR2 SNEGSKA (reference sequence). CDR3 length equals 15 residues. The DNA of the CDR3 is TGCAGTGCCAGAGCGGGACCGGAATTGAACACTGAAGCTTTCTTT. Its protein product is CSARAGPELNTEAFF.

The chain recombines TRBV7-2 with TRBJ2-7; D gene unclear. Trimming took off 5 bases at V and 4 bases at J, with 9 bases between the two ends. From germline, CDR1 is SGHTA and CDR2 FQGNSA. This CDR3 contains 12 residues. In DNA, the CDR3 is TGTGCCAGCAGCCCAATTATTTACGAGCAGTACTTC. Protein: CASSPIIYEQYF.

This clonotype was seen a handful of times. The chain carries TRBV29-1 and TRBJ1-3; 9 bases align to TRBD1. The trim removed 7 bases at V and 0 bases at J, leaving 7 bases unmatched. Germline assignment: CDR1 SQVTM and CDR2 ANQGSEA. This CDR3 has 15 residues. CDR3 sequence (DNA): TGCAGCGGATTACAGGGGGCTGACTCTGGAAACACCATATATTTT. Its protein product is CSGLQGADSGNTIYF.

CDR3 sequence (DNA): TGTGCCAGCAGTTTCCGCAGGGCTGGCTACGAGCAGTACTTC. It specifies CASSFRRAGYEQYF. The chain recombines TRBV28 with TRBJ2-7; tentatively, D is TRBD1 (5 bases). The CDR3 runs to 14 residues. Trimming stripped 3 bases from V and 3 bases from J, with 12 bases between. The V gene's germline CDR1 is MDHEN and CDR2 SYDVKM.

The chain is built from TRBV7-9 and TRBJ2-7, with TRBD2 matching over 12 bases. The CDR3 spans 16 residues. V shed 4 bases and J 5 bases; nucleotides not matched to a gene: 9. Per the germline V gene, CDR1 is SEHNR and CDR2 is FQNEAQ (reference sequence). Written as DNA, the CDR3 is TGTGCCAGCAGCTCCTATACTAGCGGGAGGCCCCACGAGCAGTACTTC. Translating it yields CASSSYTSGRPHEQYF.

The gene calls are TRBV2 and TRBJ2-1, with a tentative D call TRBD2 (5 bases). The CDR3 is 15 residues long. Trimming stripped 2 bases from V and 7 bases from J, with 15 bases between. CDR1 and CDR2 from the germline V gene are SNHLY and FYNNEI. The CDR3, as DNA: TGTGCCAGCAGTGAAAGGGCAGGACGGGGAAATGAGCAGTTCTTC. Translated, it gives CASSERAGRGNEQFF.

The chain couples TRBV19 to TRBJ1-2; 8 bases agree with TRBD1. This CDR3 region has 14 residues. V gave up 6 bases and J gave up 4 bases; unmatched junction bases: 7. The germline V gene has CDR1 LNHDA and CDR2 SQIVND (reference sequence). The CDR3 DNA follows: TGTGCCAGTAGCTCAGGGGGCTATGGCTATGGCTACACCTTC. It codes for CASSSGGYGYGYTF.

This clonotype was detected only a few times. The chain recombines TRBV2 with TRBJ2-7; 7 bases match TRBD2. V trimming: 5 bases; J trimming: 1 base; junction bases outside the gene matches: 11. The CDR3 spans 16 residues. CDR1 is SNHLY, CDR2 FYNNEI, per germline. The CDR3 DNA reads as TGTGCCAGCAGTCATGCAGCTAGCGGACTTTCCTACGAGCAGTACTTC. As protein: CASSHAASGLSYEQYF.